A single sample gave rise to the 12 T cell receptor beta chains below, sequenced in a study of shared clonotypes between healthy human individuals. The data were produced by immunoSEQ multiplex PCR, yet TCRdb's version contains in-frame clones alone and is incomplete. Seen here are hundreds of thousands of clones, 90% to 97% observed once, and the top ten hold 0.11%. In the naive CD8 group, cells lacked CD45RO and were positively selected for CCR7, so terminally differentiated effector memory CD45RA+ cells were left out. Sequencing was performed on naive CD8+ T cells sorted from blood. These receptors were collected from a woman aged 25 to 39 in good health.

This chain uses TRBV7-9 with TRBJ2-2; no clear D gene. The length of the CDR3 is 13 residues. The ends were cut back, 4 bases at V and 4 bases at J, with 7 bases in the middle. The germline V gene encodes CDR1 SEHNR and CDR2 FQNEAQ (reference sequence). The CDR3 bases are TGTGCCAGCAGCTCCGACCTCACCGGGGAGCTGTTTTTT. Translation gives CASSSDLTGELFF.

The chain combines TRBV5-1 with TRBJ2-7; unclear D gene. The germline CDR1 and CDR2 sequences are SGHRS and YFSETQ. V lost 3 bases and J lost 5, with 12 bases in between. There are 13 residues in the CDR3. The CDR3 loop reads CASSSSRPNEQYF. In nucleotides, the CDR3 is TGCGCCAGCAGCTCGTCCCGACCCAACGAGCAGTACTTC.

Comments on this clone: The sample carries other DNA sequences with the same CDR3. This rearrangement joins TRBV9 to TRBJ1-1, with D possibly being TRBD1 (5 bases). V gave up 0 bases and J gave up 3 bases, with 9 bases separating them. Per the germline V gene, CDR1 is SGDLS and CDR2 is YYNGEE. The CDR3 is 14 amino acids. The CDR3 nucleotides read TGTGCCAGCAGCGTAGGGGGCGGAGACACTGAAGCTTTCTTT. Translation: CASSVGGGDTEAFF.

The chain links TRBV13 to TRBJ2-2, with TRBD2 matching 11 bases. This CDR3 region has 16 residues. Looked up from germline, CDR1 is PRHDT and CDR2 is FYEKMQ (reference sequence). Germline trimming cut 6 bases from V and 2 bases from J; bases unmatched to any gene: 5. CDR3 nucleotide sequence: TGTGCCAGCAGACAAGGACTAGCGGGTAACACCGGGGAGCTGTTTTTT. It translates to CASRQGLAGNTGELFF.

This chain links TRBV29-1 with TRBJ1-1; maybe TRBD1 (6 bases). Germline CDR1 SQVTM, CDR2 ANQGSEA. Trimming stripped 6 bases from V and 7 bases from J, with 12 bases between. The CDR3 extends over 11 amino acids. The CDR3, as DNA: TGCAGCGTGGACAGAACTCTTGAAGCTTTCTTT. Residues: CSVDRTLEAFF.

This chain links TRBV10-1 with TRBJ2-1; TRBD2 matches at 11 bases. The V and J ends lost 5 bases and 8 bases, in that order; junction bases with no gene match: 11. Germline lookup yields CDR1 WNHNN and CDR2 SYGVQD (reference sequence). The CDR3 covers 16 residues. The CDR3 loop reads CASSTLAGEYKDEQFF. CDR3 DNA sequence: TGCGCCAGCAGTACACTAGCGGGAGAGTATAAGGATGAGCAGTTCTTC.

Comments on this clone: Other DNA sequences from this sample encode an identical CDR3 as well. V is TRBV29-1 and J is TRBJ1-2, with D unclear. Germline values: CDR1 SQVTM, CDR2 ANQGSEA. This CDR3 has 14 residues. With 1 base removed from V and 5 bases from J, the gap between germline ends came to 14 bases. The CDR3: CSVEGSAAGYGYTF. CDR3 sequence (DNA): TGCAGCGTTGAAGGTTCTGCAGCTGGTTATGGCTACACCTTC. Complete variable domain (other parts from reference TRBV29-1 and TRBJ1-2): SAVISQKPSRDICQRGTSLTIQCQVDSQVTMMFWYRQQPGQSLTLIATANQGSEATYESGFVIDKFPISRPNLTFSTLTVSNMSPEDSSIYLCSVEGSAAGYGYTFGSGTRLTVV.

The genes are TRBV2 and TRBJ2-5; D remains ambiguous. Germline V gene lookup returns CDR1 SNHLY and CDR2 FYNNEI. The CDR3 has 12 residues. Between the trimmed V and J ends, which lost 3 bases and 5 bases, there was a span of 7 bases. In nucleotides, the CDR3 is TGTGCCAGCAGTGACGGAACCGAGACCCAGTACTTC. It is translated as CASSDGTETQYF.

V gene TRBV27 combines with J gene TRBJ1-6, with 7 bases matching TRBD1. The CDR3 has 14 residues. Germline-derived CDR1 and CDR2 are MNHEY and SMNVEV (reference sequence). The J segment lost 10 bases and the V segment lost 2 bases, leaving 5 bases of the junction unmatched. CDR3 DNA sequence: TGTGCCAGCAGTTTAGGCACAGGGGTCTCACCCCTCCACTTT. Translated: CASSLGTGVSPLHF.

The CDR3 is CASSPWGNTGELFF. DNA for the CDR3: TGTGCCAGCAGCCCGTGGGGGAACACCGGGGAGCTGTTTTTT. This rearrangement joins TRBV7-3 to TRBJ2-2; D is uncertain. This CDR3 spans 14 amino acids. V was clipped by 5 bases and J by 1 base, with 8 bases between them. Germline V CDR1 and CDR2: SGHTA, FQGTGA. Supplemented by reference TRBV7-3 and TRBJ2-2, the full variable domain reads GAGVSQTPSNKVTEKGKYVELRCDPISGHTALYWYRQSLGQGPEFLIYFQGTGAADDSGLPNDRFFAVRPEGSVSTLKIQRTERGDSAVYLCASSPWGNTGELFFGEGSRLTVL.

As to this clone: Distinct nucleotide sequences in the sample also encode this CDR3. V usage is TRBV27 and J usage is TRBJ1-5; possible D gene TRBD1, 6 bases. This CDR3 is 14 amino acids long. The V end was cut by 3 bases, the J end by 2 bases, with 8 bases between. The germline V gene encodes CDR1 MNHEY and CDR2 SMNVEV (reference sequence). The CDR3 protein is CASSFAGGNQPQHF. CDR3 in DNA: TGTGCCAGCAGTTTCGCAGGGGGCAATCAGCCCCAGCATTTT.

The chain uses TRBV7-6 and TRBJ2-5; 9 bases fit TRBD2. V gave up 2 bases and J gave up 0 bases; unmatched junction bases: 7. CDR3 length equals 17 residues. Germline CDR1 and CDR2: SGHVS and FNYEAQ. The CDR3 sequence is CASSLSPAGGYQETQYF. As DNA, the CDR3 is TGTGCCAGCAGCTTATCGCCAGCGGGAGGCTACCAAGAGACCCAGTACTTC.